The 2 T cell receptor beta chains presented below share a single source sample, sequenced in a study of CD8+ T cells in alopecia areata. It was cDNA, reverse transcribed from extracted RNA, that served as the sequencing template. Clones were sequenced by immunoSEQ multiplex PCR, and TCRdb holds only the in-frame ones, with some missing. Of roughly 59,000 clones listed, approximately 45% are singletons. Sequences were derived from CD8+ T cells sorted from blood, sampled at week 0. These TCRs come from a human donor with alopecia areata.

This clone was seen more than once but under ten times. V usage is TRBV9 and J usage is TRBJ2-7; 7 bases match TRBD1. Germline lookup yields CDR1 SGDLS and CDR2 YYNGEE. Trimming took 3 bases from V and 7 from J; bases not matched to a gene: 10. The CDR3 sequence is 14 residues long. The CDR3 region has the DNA TGTGCCAGCAGCGGGGATCAGGGGGAGAGGGAGCAGTACTTC. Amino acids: CASSGDQGEREQYF.

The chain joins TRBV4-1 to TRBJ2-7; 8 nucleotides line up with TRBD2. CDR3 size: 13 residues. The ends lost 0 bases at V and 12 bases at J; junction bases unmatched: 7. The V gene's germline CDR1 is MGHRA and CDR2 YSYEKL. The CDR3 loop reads CASSQDRGGSSYF. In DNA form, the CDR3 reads TGCGCCAGCAGCCAAGATCGGGGGGGGTCCTCGTACTTC.